The 9 T cell receptor beta chains below come from one sample, sequenced in a study of CD8+ T cells in alopecia areata. Extraction of RNA preceded its reverse transcription into cDNA, which served as the sequencing template. Libraries were prepared by immunoSEQ multiplex PCR; TCRdb keeps only in-frame clonotypes and omits some of them. The table has roughly 150,000 clones, approximately 53% seen once; the top ten hold approximately 19%. The specimen was CD8+ T cells sorted from blood, collected at week 0. These receptors all stem from a human donor with alopecia areata.

V and J are TRBV29-1 and TRBJ1-2; TRBD1 might be the D (5 bases). Per the germline V gene, CDR1 is SQVTM and CDR2 is ANQGSEA. V was cut by 2 bases and J by 7 bases, with 11 bases left in between. The CDR3 length is 12 residues. CDR3 in DNA: TGCAGCGTTGAATATGGGGCGGGTGGCTACACCTTC. Protein: CSVEYGAGGYTF.

V usage is TRBV27 and J usage is TRBJ2-1; 13 positions match TRBD2. Looked up from germline, CDR1 is MNHEY and CDR2 is SMNVEV (reference sequence). This CDR3 contains 16 residues. Germline trimming cut 6 bases from V and 1 base from J; bases unmatched to any gene: 3. The CDR3 region has the DNA TGTGCCAGCAGGGAGACTAGCGGGGGGTCCTACAATGAGCAGTTCTTC. Translating gives CASRETSGGSYNEQFF.

The gene calls are TRBV11-2 and TRBJ2-6; a possible D gene is TRBD1 (5 bases). CDR3 length: 17 residues. Trimming shortened V by 4 bases and J by 4 bases, and 17 bases separated the two germline ends. CDR1 and CDR2 (germline): SGHAT, FQNNGV. CDR3 region: CASSSRTSGAGANVLTF. The DNA of the CDR3 is TGTGCCAGCAGCTCCCGGACATCTGGTGCCGGGGCCAACGTCCTGACTTTC.

V usage is TRBV5-1 and J usage is TRBJ1-1; D is undetermined. The CDR3 contains 14 residues. Trimming removed 1 base from V and 0 bases from J, with 7 bases in between. CDR1 SGHRS and CDR2 YFSETQ come from the germline V gene. The DNA for the CDR3 is TGCGCCAGCAGCTTGCGCAACATGAACACTGAAGCTTTCTTT. It translates to CASSLRNMNTEAFF.

The rearrangement links TRBV29-1 to TRBJ1-1; no firm D call. The CDR3 is 12 residues long. Trimming removed 3 bases from V and 4 bases from J, with 9 bases in between. Per the germline V gene, CDR1 is SQVTM and CDR2 is ANQGSEA. CDR3 sequence reads: CSVEMGITEAFF. The CDR3 nucleotides are TGCAGCGTTGAGATGGGTATCACTGAAGCTTTCTTT.

This clone turned up a few times. This chain uses TRBV29-1 with TRBJ1-1; D uncertain. This CDR3 contains 14 residues. The germline V gene has CDR1 SQVTM and CDR2 ANQGSEA. Deletions cut 2 bases from V and 3 bases from J, with 13 bases between. CDR3 residues: CSVEFGMKDTEAFF. Written as DNA, the CDR3 is TGCAGCGTTGAATTTGGGATGAAAGACACTGAAGCTTTCTTT.

V is TRBV29-1 and J is TRBJ1-1, with D unclear. The CDR3 runs to 10 residues. Deletions cut 5 bases from V and 7 bases from J, with 8 bases between. In germline, CDR1 is SQVTM, CDR2 ANQGSEA. CDR3 sequence reads: CSVLGYEAFF. The CDR3 DNA reads TGCAGCGTTTTGGGCTATGAAGCTTTCTTT.

The rearrangement links TRBV9 to TRBJ2-7, with no clear D. The length of the CDR3 is 11 residues. CDR1 is SGDLS and CDR2 is YYNGEE in the germline V gene. Trimming stripped 7 bases from V and 7 bases from J, with 12 bases between. Here the CDR3 reads CASSGLGEQYF. The CDR3 DNA reads as TGTGCCAGCTCCGGGCTGGGGGAGCAGTACTTC. Full variable domain (rest looked up from reference TRBV9 and TRBJ2-7): DSGVTQTPKHLITATGQRVTLRCSPRSGDLSVYWYQQSLDQGLQFLIQYYNGEERAKGNILERFSAQQFPDLHSELNLSSLELGDSALYFCASSGLGEQYFGPGTRLTVT.

This rearrangement joins TRBV28 to TRBJ2-7, with D unresolved. Germline V gives CDR1 MDHEN, CDR2 SYDVKM. Trimming removed 6 bases from V and 7 bases from J, with 16 bases in between. The CDR3 has 13 residues. In DNA form, the CDR3 reads TGTGCCAGCAGCCCAGTACTTACTATGGAGCAGTACTTC. It codes for CASSPVLTMEQYF.